These T cell receptor beta chains were read from a single sample in a study of blood T cell repertoires in COVID-19. This table comes from immunoSEQ multiplex PCR, and its TCRdb copy is limited to in-frame clones, with some not included. The repertoire consists of some 460,000 clones, with around 89% occurring once and the leading ten covering 4% to 5.5%. What was sequenced was peripheral blood. The receptor set was obtained from a woman aged 30 to 39 with acute or convalescent COVID-19. CDR3s include the opening cysteine and the closing phenylalanine or tryptophan. D genes are given only for firm matches. Clone size is shown for a subset of rows, as once, few, many or a class of expanded clone.

V gene	clone size	D gene	J gene	CDR3 protein	CDR3 DNA
TRBV7-2	few	TRBD2	TRBJ2-2	CASSFLAGGTGELFF	TGTGCCAGCAGCTTTCTAGCGGGGGGTACCGGGGAGCTGTTTTTT
TRBV5-4	NA	TRBD1	TRBJ1-1	CASSLGQGVTEAFF	TGTGCCAGCAGCTTGGGACAGGGAGTCACTGAAGCTTTCTTT
TRBV5-4	NA	NA	TRBJ2-3	CASSLGGSTDTQYF	TGTGCCAGCAGCTTAGGGGGTAGCACAGATACGCAGTATTTT
TRBV6-1	NA	NA	TRBJ2-3	CASSERDGGDTQYF	TGTGCCAGCAGTGAACGGGATGGTGGAGATACGCAGTATTTT
TRBV5-5	NA	NA	TRBJ1-3	CASSLTDTQSSGNTIYF	TGTGCCAGCAGCTTGACTGACACCCAATCCAGTGGAAACACCATATATTTT
TRBV2	NA	NA	TRBJ1-6	CASSGTGEAGSPLHF	TGTGCCAGCAGTGGAACAGGAGAAGCCGGTTCACCCCTCCACTTT
TRBV11-3	once	NA	TRBJ1-2	CASSSRDTATSANYGYTF	TGTGCCAGCAGCTCCCGGGACACGGCGACCTCAGCTAACTATGGCTACACCTTC
TRBV5-1	NA	NA	TRBJ2-3	CASSQEGDSTDTQYF	TGCGCCAGCAGCCAAGAGGGGGACAGCACAGATACGCAGTATTTT
TRBV2	many	NA	TRBJ1-6	CASSAGGISNSPLHF	TGTGCCAGCAGTGCGGGAGGGATTAGCAATTCACCCCTCCACTTT
TRBV12-3/TRBV12-4	NA	NA	TRBJ1-1	CASSFKPAEAFF	TGTGCCAGCAGTTTTAAGCCCGCTGAAGCTTTCTTT
TRBV2	once	NA	TRBJ1-4	CAIDSATNEKLFF	TGTGCCATCGACAGTGCAACTAATGAAAAACTGTTTTTT
TRBV25-1	NA	NA	TRBJ1-1	CASSEYGGWNTEAFF	TGTGCCAGCAGTGAATATGGGGGGTGGAACACTGAAGCTTTCTTT
TRBV5-1	NA	NA	TRBJ2-1	CASWGEDNEQFF	TGCGCCAGCTGGGGAGAGGACAATGAGCAGTTCTTC
TRBV24-1	NA	TRBD1	TRBJ2-3	CATSDNLRGRTDTQYF	TGTGCCACCAGTGATAACCTCAGGGGGCGCACAGATACGCAGTATTTT
TRBV2	NA	TRBD1	TRBJ1-5	CASRWSPQPGQNNQPQHF	TGTGCCAGCCGGTGGTCTCCACAACCGGGACAGAACAATCAGCCCCAGCATTTT
TRBV19	NA	TRBD1	TRBJ1-2	CASRSTGQDVRGYTF	TGTGCCAGTAGGAGCACCGGACAGGACGTTAGGGGCTACACCTTC
TRBV9	NA	NA	TRBJ1-4	CASSVGTVTNEKLFF	TGTGCCAGCAGCGTAGGTACAGTAACTAATGAAAAACTGTTTTTT
TRBV4-1	NA	NA	TRBJ2-2	CASSPDWTTNTGELFF	TGCGCCAGCAGCCCTGATTGGACAACGAACACCGGGGAGCTGTTTTTT
TRBV19	once	TRBD2	TRBJ2-1	CASSQRWSGGRSSYNEQFF	TGTGCCAGTAGTCAACGCTGGTCGGGAGGCAGAAGCTCCTACAATGAGCAGTTCTTC
TRBV19	NA	NA	TRBJ1-3	CASSIPTGSGNTIYF	TGTGCCAGTAGTATCCCGACAGGCTCTGGAAACACCATATATTTT
TRBV19	NA	TRBD1	TRBJ2-7	CASSITGGGSYEQYF	TGTGCCAGTAGTATAACAGGGGGAGGCTCCTACGAGCAGTACTTC
TRBV7-2	NA	TRBD2	TRBJ2-7	CASSPQGLGPYEQYF	TGTGCCAGCAGCCCGCAGGGACTAGGACCCTACGAGCAGTACTTC
TRBV7-9	few	TRBD1	TRBJ1-6	CASSHGQGISPLHF	TGTGCCAGCAGCCATGGACAGGGCATTTCACCCCTCCACTTT
TRBV5-4	NA	NA	TRBJ2-6	CASSPQVARSGANVLTF	TGTGCCAGCAGCCCACAGGTCGCGCGGTCTGGGGCCAACGTCCTGACTTTC
TRBV30	NA	NA	TRBJ1-1	CAWSPTTLGEDQNTEAFF	TGTGCCTGGAGTCCCACGACGCTAGGCGAGGATCAAAACACTGAAGCTTTCTTT
TRBV5-3	NA	NA	TRBJ1-1	CARSLRDTEAFF	TGTGCCAGAAGCCTGAGGGACACTGAAGCTTTCTTT
TRBV7-9	few	TRBD1	TRBJ1-4	CASSSWTGTNEKLFF	TGTGCCAGCAGCTCCTGGACAGGGACTAATGAAAAACTGTTTTTT
TRBV9	NA	NA	TRBJ2-2	CASSVVPTGELFF	TGTGCCAGCAGCGTAGTTCCAACCGGGGAGCTGTTTTTT
TRBV7-6	few	TRBD2	TRBJ2-1	CASSLEASGGDEQFF	TGTGCCAGCAGCTTAGAGGCTAGCGGGGGGGATGAGCAGTTCTTC
TRBV28	NA	TRBD1	TRBJ2-1	CASSYKTGSSYNEQFF	TGTGCCAGCAGTTACAAGACAGGGAGCTCCTACAATGAGCAGTTCTTC
TRBV11-2	once	TRBD1	TRBJ1-1	CASSLDRAAFF	TGTGCCAGCAGCCTTGACAGGGCGGCTTTCTTT
TRBV6-5	NA	TRBD1	TRBJ2-7	CASLQTGTYEQYF	TGTGCCAGCTTACAGACAGGGACGTACGAGCAGTACTTC
TRBV5-6	NA	NA	TRBJ2-3	CASSRNADTQYF	TGTGCCAGCAGCCGTAATGCAGATACGCAGTATTTT
TRBV10-3	NA	NA	TRBJ2-7	CAISGSGVEQYF	TGTGCCATCTCAGGGTCAGGGGTCGAGCAGTACTTC
TRBV3-1/TRBV3-2	NA	NA	TRBJ2-3	CASSSYGGGPNTQYF	TGTGCCAGCAGCAGCTATGGGGGGGGGCCTAATACGCAGTATTTT
TRBV18	NA	TRBD1	TRBJ2-5	CASSPGTGNSQYF	TGTGCCAGCTCACCTGGGACAGGGAACTCCCAGTACTTC